The 29 T cell receptor beta chains below come from one sample, sequenced in a study of early T cells in non-severe SARS-CoV-2 infection. TCRdb recomputed calls from the 5' RACE reads with MiXCR, one row per CDR3 protein. The sample contains about 48,000 distinct CDR3 sequences, 6.2% of which appear only once. Sample: whole blood, taken at baseline. These TCRs come from an adult who was a healthcare worker with PCR-confirmed SARS-CoV-2 infection or an uninfected control (not recorded which).

Only a few counts were recorded for this clonotype. The chain joins TRBV6-5 to TRBJ1-4, with a tentative D call TRBD1 (5 bases). V lost 5 bases to trimming and J lost 2 bases, with 15 bases between them. Germline V gene lookup returns CDR1 MNHEY and CDR2 SVGAGI. This CDR3 has 16 residues. In DNA form, the CDR3 reads TGTGCCAGCAGTCGAGACGGGGCTCTTACTAATGAAAAACTGTTTTTT. Protein product: CASSRDGALTNEKLFF.

This clonotype was detected ten times or more. The chain recombines TRBV11-1 with TRBJ2-1; TRBD2 matches at 11 bases. The CDR3 is 16 residues long. The V gene's germline CDR1 is SGHAT and CDR2 FQDESV (reference sequence). Unmatched junction bases numbered 5, after V lost 5 bases and J lost 2 bases. Here the CDR3 reads CASSPRTSGPYNEQFF. The CDR3 DNA reads as TGTGCCAGCAGCCCGCGGACTAGCGGGCCCTACAATGAGCAGTTCTTC. Full variable domain (outside the CDR3, taken from reference TRBV11-1 and TRBJ2-1): EAEVAQSPRYKITEKSQAVAFWCDPISGHATLYWYRQILGQGPELLVQFQDESVVDDSQLPKDRFSAERLKGVDSTLKIQPAELGDSAMYLCASSPRTSGPYNEQFFGPGTRLTVL.

This clonotype was recorded many times. V is TRBV28 and J is TRBJ2-3, with D perhaps TRBD2 (6 bases). The germline V and J ends were trimmed by 5 bases and 6 bases, with 18 bases remaining between them. This CDR3 region has 15 residues. The V gene's germline CDR1 is MDHEN and CDR2 SYDVKM. CDR3 sequence (DNA): TGTGCCAGCAGTCCTACCGGGACTCATGGCGATACGCAGTATTTT. Translating it yields CASSPTGTHGDTQYF.

In its sample, this clonotype was seen many times. The rearrangement links TRBV3-1 to TRBJ2-7; 9 nucleotides match TRBD1. With 4 bases clipped from V and 2 bases from J, the junction kept 3 bases outside the gene matches. Germline CDR1 and CDR2: LGHDT and YNNKEL (reference sequence). CDR3 length: 14 amino acids. The DNA for the CDR3 is TGTGCCAGCAGCCCTAGACAGGGGGCCTACGAGCAGTACTTC. Protein product: CASSPRQGAYEQYF.

The V call is TRBV19, the J call TRBJ2-5, with D possibly being TRBD1 (6 bases). From germline, CDR1 is LNHDA and CDR2 SQIVND (reference sequence). This CDR3 spans 15 amino acids. V shed 6 bases and J shed 5 bases, with 19 bases lying between them. Written as DNA, the CDR3 is TGTGCCAGTAGATACGAGGACAGCCCGAGGGAGACCCAGTACTTC. As protein: CASRYEDSPRETQYF. Based on the CDR3 plus reference TRBV19 and TRBJ2-5, the full variable domain is DGGITQSPKYLFRKEGQNVTLSCEQNLNHDAMYWYRQDPGQGLRLIYYSQIVNDFQKGDIAEGYSVSREKKESFPLTVTSAQKNPTAFYLCASRYEDSPRETQYFGPGTRLLVL.

The chain carries TRBV12-3 or TRBV12-4 and TRBJ1-2, with D perhaps TRBD1 (5 bases). Trimming removed 5 bases from V and 6 bases from J, with 16 bases in between. The CDR3 covers 14 residues. CDR3 in amino acids: CASSLGTRRDGYTF. The DNA for the CDR3 is TGTGCCAGCAGTCTCGGGACCCGGAGGGATGGCTACACCTTC.

At least ten counts were recorded for this clonotype. The chain is built from TRBV7-6 and TRBJ2-6; no firm D call. Germline-derived CDR1 and CDR2 are SGHVS and FNYEAQ. CDR3 length: 16 residues. Trimming took 0 bases from V and 0 from J, leaving 6 bases between them. CDR3 nucleotide sequence: TGTGCCAGCAGCTTAGCGCCGCCCTCTGGGGCCAACGTCCTGACTTTC. Translation gives CASSLAPPSGANVLTF.

This chain uses TRBV7-8 with TRBJ2-1; 7 bases are a match to TRBD1. The V gene's germline CDR1 is SGHVS and CDR2 FQNEAQ. With 5 bases clipped from V and 9 bases from J, the junction kept 4 bases outside the gene matches. The CDR3 is 12 residues long. Written as DNA, the CDR3 is TGTGCCAGCAGCACCCACAGGGGTGAGCAGTTCTTC. Translating it yields CASSTHRGEQFF.

The chain links TRBV7-3 to TRBJ2-5; D is tentatively TRBD1 or TRBD2 (6 bases each). Germline assignment: CDR1 SGHTA and CDR2 FQGTGA. This CDR3 has 14 residues. Trimming took 1 base from V and 5 from J, leaving 11 bases between them. CDR3 region: CASSLNGGQETQYF. The CDR3 bases are TGTGCCAGCAGCTTAAATGGGGGGCAGGAGACCCAGTACTTC.

The genes are TRBV7-2 and TRBJ2-7; 8 bases align to TRBD1. The CDR3 runs to 14 residues. Germline V gene lookup returns CDR1 SGHTA and CDR2 FQGNSA. After removal of 5 bases from V and 2 bases from J, the junction contained 5 bases not matched to a gene. The CDR3 region has the DNA TGTGCCAGCAGCCCACAGGGGGGTGCCTACGAGCAGTACTTC. This gives the protein CASSPQGGAYEQYF.

This clonotype was counted at least ten times. This chain connects TRBV6-2 or TRBV6-3 to TRBJ2-7, with TRBD2 matching over 9 bases. Germline V gene data show CDR1 as MNHEY and CDR2 as SVGEGT. The CDR3 sequence is 14 residues long. V was clipped by 10 bases and J by 4 bases; unmatched bases: 11. The DNA for the CDR3 is TGTGCCATCTCGCTGGGACTAGCTGTTTACGAGCAGTACTTC. Residues: CAISLGLAVYEQYF.

This clonotype was observed a few times. The DNA of the CDR3 is TGTGCCAGCTTTGACCACTTACTGGGACTAGCGGGAGGTACCTACGAGCAGTACTTC. As protein: CASFDHLLGLAGGTYEQYF. This chain links TRBV27 with TRBJ2-7, with 15 bases identical to TRBD2. The CDR3 contains 19 residues. V gave up 8 bases and J gave up 2 bases; unmatched junction bases: 16. The germline gives CDR1 MNHEY, CDR2 SMNVEV (reference sequence).

The chain uses TRBV10-3 and TRBJ2-7; TRBD1 matches at 8 bases. The germline CDR1 and CDR2 sequences are ENHRY and SYGVKD. CDR3 length: 14 amino acids. J lost 5 bases, V lost 0 bases, and 3 bases had no gene match. The CDR3 DNA is TGTGCCATCAGTGAGTCAATACAGGGGGACGAGCAGTACTTC. This codes for CAISESIQGDEQYF.

This clonotype was found a few times. The chain uses TRBV20-1 and TRBJ2-3; the D gene is possibly TRBD2 (5 bases). The V end was cut by 3 bases, the J end by 4 bases, with 8 bases between. CDR3 length equals 12 residues. The V gene's germline CDR1 is DFQATT and CDR2 SNEGSKA (reference sequence). CDR3 nucleotides: TGCAGTGCTAGCACGGGGTCAGATACGCAGTATTTT. Translated, it gives CSASTGSDTQYF.

The J gene is TRBJ2-5, the V gene TRBV10-3; 8 nucleotides line up with TRBD2. Germline CDR1 and CDR2: ENHRY and SYGVKD. The CDR3 has 17 residues. V gave up 4 bases and J gave up 2 bases; unmatched junction bases: 12. CDR3 residues: CAISGPAREGPQETQYF. CDR3 coding DNA: TGTGCCATCAGTGGACCTGCCCGGGAGGGCCCACAAGAGACCCAGTACTTC.

The sample holds many counts of this clonotype. The V and J genes are TRBV7-2 and TRBJ1-2, with 9 bases that match TRBD1. The CDR3 runs 16 residues. Trimming cost V 1 base and J 4 bases; bases outside gene matches: 7. Germline CDR1 and CDR2: SGHTA and FQGNSA. The CDR3 nucleotides read TGTGCCAGCAGCTTAGTGGGGACAGGGTCTGGCTATGGCTACACCTTC. It yields the protein CASSLVGTGSGYGYTF.

This clonotype has ten or more counts. The chain is built from TRBV7-2 and TRBJ1-1; 7 bases agree with TRBD1. Germline loops: CDR1 SGHTA, CDR2 FQGNSA. The CDR3 totals 15 residues. The J segment lost 4 bases and the V segment lost 2 bases, leaving 7 bases of the junction unmatched. The CDR3 here is CASSLSTNRGTEAFF. The CDR3 DNA is TGTGCCAGCAGCTTATCTACTAACAGGGGCACTGAAGCTTTCTTT.

The sample holds many counts of this clonotype. The rearrangement joins TRBV9 to TRBJ2-3; TRBD2 might be the D (6 bases). CDR3 length: 13 residues. The germline V and J ends were trimmed by 0 bases and 6 bases, with 8 bases remaining between them. Germline-derived CDR1 and CDR2 are SGDLS and YYNGEE. CDR3 region: CASSVGAGDTQYF. Here the CDR3 DNA reads TGTGCCAGCAGCGTAGGGGCGGGGGATACGCAGTATTTT. Combining the CDR3 with reference TRBV9 and TRBJ2-3 gives the whole variable domain DSGVTQTPKHLITATGQRVTLRCSPRSGDLSVYWYQQSLDQGLQFLIQYYNGEERAKGNILERFSAQQFPDLHSELNLSSLELGDSALYFCASSVGAGDTQYFGPGTRLTVL.

The V gene is TRBV5-4, the J gene TRBJ1-2; 7 bases fit TRBD1. After removal of 2 bases from V and 4 bases from J, the junction contained 5 bases not matched to a gene. The CDR3 runs 14 residues. CDR1 SGHNT and CDR2 YYREEE come from the germline V gene (reference sequence). CDR3 in amino acids: CASSFRQGGYGYTF. In DNA, the CDR3 is TGTGCCAGCAGCTTCAGACAGGGCGGCTATGGCTACACCTTC.

The chain uses TRBV29-1 and TRBJ1-1; TRBD1 is a possible D gene (6 bases). In germline, CDR1 is SQVTM, CDR2 ANQGSEA. Between the trimmed V and J ends, which lost 6 bases and 4 bases, there was a span of 15 bases. This CDR3 region has 13 residues. Here the CDR3 reads CSVSQGNSTEAFF. The CDR3 bases are TGCAGCGTGTCACAGGGCAACAGCACTGAAGCTTTCTTT.

This clonotype has a handful of counts. The chain recombines TRBV19 with TRBJ2-2; TRBD1 is a possible D gene (6 bases). Trimming removed 7 bases from V and 5 bases from J, with 14 bases in between. The CDR3 length is 14 residues. Germline V CDR1 and CDR2: LNHDA, SQIVND (reference sequence). CDR3 bases: TGTGCCAGTAAGCTGGCAGGGGTGACCGGGGAGCTGTTTTTT. As protein: CASKLAGVTGELFF.

V usage is TRBV28 and J usage is TRBJ2-7; D may correspond to TRBD1 or TRBD2 (5 bases each). CDR1 and CDR2 from the germline V gene are MDHEN and SYDVKM. V was pared by 5 bases and J by 0 bases, with 20 bases between. The CDR3 has 17 residues. The CDR3 loop is CASSPGTAIFASYEQYF. CDR3 nucleotide sequence: TGTGCCAGCAGTCCGGGGACCGCGATTTTTGCCTCCTACGAGCAGTACTTC.

This clonotype was detected many times. The V gene is TRBV7-2, the J gene TRBJ2-7; 10 bases are a match to TRBD1. The CDR3 consists of 15 residues. V was clipped by 6 bases and J by 9 bases; unmatched bases: 14. CDR1 and CDR2 from the germline V gene are SGHTA and FQGNSA. The CDR3 DNA sequence: TGTGCCAGCAGGTTTACGGGACAGGGGTCCGGCGGGCAGTACTTC. Protein product: CASRFTGQGSGGQYF.

On this clonotype itself: The junction departs from the called germline gene at one end, perhaps through a read error. The chain is built from TRBV5-1 and TRBJ1-1, with TRBD1 as a possible D gene (5 bases). CDR1 SGHRS and CDR2 YFSETQ come from the germline V gene. The CDR3 loop spans 15 amino acids. CDR3 protein: CASGLGHLMNTEAFF. The CDR3, as DNA: TGCGCCAGCGGCTTGGGGCACCTTATGAACACTGAAGCTTTCTTT.

CDR3 nucleotide sequence: TGTGCCAGCAGTCAGACGAACACCGGGGAGCTGTTTTTT. Translated: CASSQTNTGELFF. This chain links TRBV6-1 with TRBJ2-2, with D unclear. This CDR3 comprises 13 residues. The germline gives CDR1 MNHNS, CDR2 SASEGT. The germline V and J ends were trimmed by 5 bases and 0 bases, with 4 bases remaining between them.

Only a few counts were recorded for this clonotype. CDR3 sequence reads: CSAKGQNNQPQHF. CDR3 sequence (DNA): TGCAGTGCTAAGGGGCAGAACAATCAGCCCCAGCATTTT. This chain connects TRBV20-1 to TRBJ1-5; a possible D gene is TRBD1 (5 bases). There are 13 residues in the CDR3. Trimming pared 4 bases from V and 3 bases from J, leaving 10 bases between. Per germline, CDR1 DFQATT and CDR2 SNEGSKA (reference sequence).

At least ten counts were recorded for this clonotype. The J gene is TRBJ2-2, the V gene TRBV7-6, with TRBD2 matching 11 bases. CDR3 length: 15 amino acids. The junction had 10 bases not matched to a gene; V was cut back by 9 bases and J by 7 bases. Germline-derived CDR1 and CDR2 are SGHVS and FNYEAQ. CDR3 coding DNA: TGTGCCAGTGAAACTAGCGGGAGTACAAACGGGGAGCTGTTTTTT. This codes for CASETSGSTNGELFF.

The chain has TRBV11-2 and TRBJ2-5, with D perhaps matching TRBD2 (5 bases). Germline V gene lookup returns CDR1 SGHAT and CDR2 FQNNGV. The CDR3 is 13 amino acids. Trimming took 5 bases from V and 2 from J, leaving 9 bases between them. CDR3 protein: CASSREGQETQYF. The CDR3 bases are TGTGCCAGCAGCCGGGAAGGGCAAGAGACCCAGTACTTC. Together with reference TRBV11-2 and TRBJ2-5, the CDR3 gives the full variable domain: EAGVAQSPRYKIIEKRQSVAFWCNPISGHATLYWYQQILGQGPKLLIQFQNNGVVDDSQLPKDRFSAERLKGVDSTLKIQPAKLEDSAVYLCASSREGQETQYFGPGTRLLVL.

This clonotype was counted many times. V gene TRBV6-1 combines with J gene TRBJ1-5; D gene uncertain. Looked up from germline, CDR1 is MNHNS and CDR2 is SASEGT. V gave up 2 bases and J gave up 2 bases, with 13 bases separating them. This CDR3 spans 16 amino acids. The CDR3 DNA is TGTGCCAGCAGTGAATATGGAGGGTTTGGCAATCAGCCCCAGCATTTT. This gives the protein CASSEYGGFGNQPQHF.